Shown below are 23 T cell receptor beta chains from a single sample sequenced in a study of blood T cell repertoires in COVID-19 (dated by TCRdb to the early 2020s). Library construction relied on the immunoSEQ multiplex PCR assay. TCRdb provides this immuneACCESS table in a form limited to in-frame rearrangements. Some clones are lacking; in checked studies, under half of them reflect an unresolved V gene, and why the rest are absent is not known. The sample has over 450,000 clones on record, 70% to 90% of them singletons. Of the sample, 7.8% falls within the top ten clones. Source material: peripheral blood. All receptors come from a woman aged 45 to 65 with COVID-19, enrolled during active disease.

This chain uses TRBV18 with TRBJ2-1; the match to TRBD2 covers 7 bases. The CDR3 is 15 residues long. After removal of 3 bases from V and 8 bases from J, the junction contained 10 bases not matched to a gene. CDR1 and CDR2 from the germline V gene are KGHSH and LQKENI. This CDR3 is CASSPYQGGIYEQFF. The DNA for the CDR3 is TGTGCCAGCTCACCTTACCAGGGAGGGATCTATGAGCAGTTCTTC.

This clone was recorded a few times. The V and J genes are TRBV6-6 and TRBJ1-4; no clear D gene. Trimming cost V 2 bases and J 8 bases, with 9 bases left between them. CDR1 is MNHNY, CDR2 SVGAGI, per germline (reference sequence). This CDR3 is built from 13 residues. The CDR3 loop is CASSYGTAEKLFF. The CDR3 DNA sequence: TGTGCCAGCAGTTACGGAACAGCAGAAAAACTGTTTTTT.

The V gene is TRBV2, the J gene TRBJ2-1, with a tentative D call TRBD2 (5 bases). V was pared by 7 bases and J by 5 bases, with 9 bases between. The germline V gene encodes CDR1 SNHLY and CDR2 FYNNEI. The CDR3 runs to 12 residues. The CDR3: CASIGRDNEQFF. The CDR3 bases are TGTGCCAGCATAGGGAGAGACAATGAGCAGTTCTTC.

The V call is TRBV3-1 (or the pseudogene TRBV3-2), the J call TRBJ2-4; TRBD2 matches 8 bases. With V trimmed by 2 bases and J by 7 bases, 7 bases remained unmatched. CDR3 size: 15 residues. Germline CDR1 and CDR2: LGHDT and YNNKEL (reference sequence). The CDR3 spells CASSQTGTRRNIQYF. The CDR3 DNA reads as TGTGCCAGCAGCCAAACCGGGACTAGGAGGAACATTCAGTACTTC.

This clone was detected once. The chain joins TRBV5-1 to TRBJ2-3; TRBD2 agrees at 9 bases. V trimming: 1 base; J trimming: 5 bases; junction bases outside the gene matches: 2. From germline, CDR1 is SGHRS and CDR2 YFSETQ. This CDR3 has 14 residues. This CDR3 is CASSLKLAGDTQYF. CDR3 DNA sequence: TGCGCCAGCAGCTTGAAACTAGCGGGAGATACGCAGTATTTT.

Written as DNA, the CDR3 is TGTGCCAGCAGTTGGGGAGCCCGTAATGAAAAACTGTTTTTT. Protein sequence: CASSWGARNEKLFF. V is TRBV27 and J is TRBJ1-4, with D uncertain. CDR1 is MNHEY and CDR2 is SMNVEV in the germline V gene (reference sequence). The V and J ends lost 4 bases and 4 bases respectively, with 10 bases between them. This CDR3 comprises 14 residues.

The chain joins TRBV7-9 to TRBJ2-2, with D uncertain. This CDR3 is 15 amino acids long. Germline V gives CDR1 SEHNR, CDR2 FQNEAQ (reference sequence). Trimming cost V 1 base and J 0 bases, with 6 bases left between them. CDR3 amino acids: CASSLGRTNTGELFF. DNA of the CDR3: TGTGCCAGCAGCTTAGGGCGGACGAACACCGGGGAGCTGTTTTTT.

The chain carries TRBV5-1 and TRBJ1-1; TRBD1 agrees at 8 bases. The CDR3 covers 16 residues. With V trimmed by 4 bases and J by 4 bases, 12 bases remained unmatched. CDR1 and CDR2 from the germline V gene are SGHRS and YFSETQ. This CDR3 is CASSPGGAGTRTEAFF. Written as DNA, the CDR3 is TGCGCCAGCAGCCCAGGGGGCGCGGGGACCCGCACTGAAGCTTTCTTT.

The rearrangement joins TRBV25-1 to TRBJ2-1, with D perhaps matching TRBD2 (5 bases). The V gene's germline CDR1 is MGHDK and CDR2 SYGVNS. CDR3 size: 16 residues. Trimming removed 4 bases at V and 8 bases at J, with 21 bases between. The CDR3, as DNA: TGTGCCAGCAGTGGGAAGGTGGCTAGGACTCACTATGAGCAGTTCTTC. Amino acids: CASSGKVARTHYEQFF. Looking up the rest from reference TRBV25-1 and TRBJ2-1 gives the full variable domain: EADIYQTPRYLVIGTGKKITLECSQTMGHDKMYWYQQDPGMELHLIHYSYGVNSTEKGDLSSESTVSRIRTEHFPLTLESARPSHTSQYLCASSGKVARTHYEQFFGPGTRLTVL.

This clone occurred once. This chain uses TRBV10-3 with TRBJ1-5; 10 positions match TRBD1. The V gene's germline CDR1 is ENHRY and CDR2 SYGVKD. CDR3 size: 14 residues. The trim removed 11 bases at V and 4 bases at J, leaving 8 bases unmatched. CDR3 sequence (DNA): TGTGCCGTGCGGGGACAGGGGACTAATCAGCCCCAGCATTTT. This encodes CAVRGQGTNQPQHF.

This clone is a singleton in its sample. This chain uses TRBV11-2 with TRBJ1-1; 10 bases are shared with TRBD1. V lost 0 bases to trimming and J lost 4 bases; unmatched junction nucleotides: 5. The CDR3 runs 16 residues. Germline V lookup: CDR1 SGHAT, CDR2 FQNNGV. CDR3 nucleotides: TGTGCCAGCAGCTTAGATCGCGGGACAGGGGCCACTGAAGCTTTCTTT. Translated, it gives CASSLDRGTGATEAFF.

The chain employs TRBV2 and TRBJ1-2, with D tentatively TRBD1 (6 bases). This CDR3 is 13 amino acids long. CDR1 and CDR2 (germline): SNHLY, FYNNEI. Trimming took 4 bases from V and 5 from J, leaving 11 bases between them. CDR3 nucleotides: TGTGCCAGCAGTGGGACAGAAGATTATGGCTACACCTTC. Amino acid sequence: CASSGTEDYGYTF. Using reference TRBV2 and TRBJ1-2 for the parts outside the CDR3, the full variable domain is EPEVTQTPSHQVTQMGQEVILRCVPISNHLYFYWYRQILGQKVEFLVSFYNNEISEKSEIFDDQFSVERPDGSNFTLKIRSTKLEDSAMYFCASSGTEDYGYTFGSGTRLTVV.

This sequence joins TRBV30 and TRBJ2-4; 9 bases align to TRBD1. This CDR3 is 12 amino acids long. The V gene end was trimmed by 7 bases and the J gene end by 7 bases; junction bases not matched to a gene: 5. Per germline, CDR1 GTSNPN and CDR2 SVGIG (reference sequence). The CDR3 region has the DNA TGTGCCTTTTCGACAGGGGGGAACATTCAGTACTTC. This encodes CAFSTGGNIQYF.

This clone was seen a single time. This sequence joins TRBV24-1 and TRBJ2-3, with 7 bases identical to TRBD1. The CDR3 covers 13 residues. Trimming took 5 bases from V and 8 from J; bases not matched to a gene: 6. Germline V lookup: CDR1 KGHDR, CDR2 SFDVKD. The CDR3 protein is CATSVHPGGTQYF. In nucleotides, the CDR3 is TGTGCCACCAGTGTCCATCCAGGGGGTACGCAGTATTTT.

The chain carries TRBV5-6 and TRBJ1-3; tentative D call: TRBD1 (5 bases). CDR1 is SGHDT, CDR2 YYEEEE, per germline. There are 14 residues in the CDR3. The V end was cut by 0 bases, the J end by 4 bases, with 8 bases between. CDR3 DNA sequence: TGTGCCAGCAGCTTGGGACAGCTAGGAAACACCATATATTTT. It translates to CASSLGQLGNTIYF.

A note on this clone: The sample holds other DNA sequences that translate to the same CDR3. The CDR3 sequence is CASSYGQSTDTQYF. Written as DNA, the CDR3 is TGTGCCAGCAGTTACGGCCAGAGCACAGATACGCAGTATTTT. The gene calls are TRBV6-5 and TRBJ2-3, with unresolved D. Germline CDR1 and CDR2: MNHEY and SVGAGI. V lost 2 bases and J 0 bases, leaving 6 bases between the germline ends. CDR3 size: 14 residues.

The chain uses TRBV6-5 and TRBJ1-1; D call uncertain. Between the trimmed V and J ends, which lost 5 bases and 3 bases, there was a span of 13 bases. CDR3 length: 14 residues. Germline V CDR1 and CDR2: MNHEY, SVGAGI. CDR3 region: CASSIEGRHTEAFF. The DNA for the CDR3 is TGTGCCAGCAGTATCGAGGGTAGACACACTGAAGCTTTCTTT.

This chain links TRBV10-3 with TRBJ1-1; 8 bases fit TRBD1. J was trimmed by 1 base and V by 8 bases; bases with no gene match: 0. This CDR3 is 12 amino acids long. From germline, CDR1 is ENHRY and CDR2 SYGVKD. The CDR3 region is CAIGQGNTEAFF. CDR3 in DNA: TGTGCCATCGGACAGGGGAACACTGAAGCTTTCTTT.

CDR3 amino acids: CATSPGQGETGELFF. The CDR3 DNA reads as TGTGCCACCAGTCCTGGACAGGGGGAAACCGGGGAGCTGTTTTTT. The rearrangement joins TRBV24-1 to TRBJ2-2, with 10 nucleotides matching TRBD1. Per germline, CDR1 KGHDR and CDR2 SFDVKD. The ends lost 6 bases at V and 5 bases at J; junction bases unmatched: 5. The CDR3 runs to 15 residues.

The chain's CDR3 is CASRGPGESTEAFF. In DNA, the CDR3 is TGTGCCAGCAGGGGCCCAGGGGAGAGCACTGAAGCTTTCTTT. The chain is built from TRBV5-6 and TRBJ1-1, with D tentatively TRBD1 (6 bases). The CDR3 covers 14 residues. The ends were cut back, 5 bases at V and 4 bases at J, with 15 bases in the middle. Germline V gene lookup returns CDR1 SGHDT and CDR2 YYEEEE.

The chain carries TRBV5-6 and TRBJ1-3; 9 nucleotides align to TRBD1. The CDR3 totals 17 residues. V was clipped by 6 bases and J by 0 bases; unmatched bases: 10. Germline V gene data show CDR1 as SGHDT and CDR2 as YYEEEE. The CDR3 protein is CASTPGQGRLSGNTIYF. DNA for the CDR3: TGTGCCAGCACCCCGGGACAGGGTCGCCTCTCTGGAAACACCATATATTTT.

The V and J genes are TRBV7-8 and TRBJ1-6, with a weak D call TRBD1 (5 bases). Trimming took 0 bases from V and 8 from J, leaving 17 bases between them. Per the germline V gene, CDR1 is SGHVS and CDR2 is FQNEAQ. This CDR3 spans 17 amino acids. CDR3 nucleotides: TGTGCCAGCAGCTTAGCGCCCCCCGGGGGAGGTTATTCACCCCTCCACTTT. Translation gives CASSLAPPGGGYSPLHF. The full variable domain, completed using reference TRBV7-8 and TRBJ1-6, is GAGVSQSPRYKVAKRGQDVALRCDPISGHVSLFWYQQALGQGPEFLTYFQNEAQLDKSGLPSDRFFAERPEGSVSTLKIQRTQQEDSAVYLCASSLAPPGGGYSPLHFGNGTRLTVT.

The chain uses TRBV5-8 and TRBJ1-1, with TRBD1 as a possible D gene (5 bases). Deletions cut 4 bases from V and 1 base from J, with 20 bases between. Germline loops: CDR1 SGHTS, CDR2 YDEGEE. This CDR3 region has 17 residues. CDR3 sequence reads: CASSPTWGTERNTEAFF. Here the CDR3 DNA reads TGTGCCAGCAGCCCTACGTGGGGCACCGAGAGGAACACTGAAGCTTTCTTT.